Below, 8 T cell receptor beta chains from the same sample are listed, as sequenced in a study of T cell changes during pregnancy in multiple sclerosis (dated by TCRdb to about 2019). Receptor amplification or capture employed the immunoSEQ multiplex PCR assay. This is the immuneACCESS table as TCRdb keeps it, with only in-frame sequences that have V and J called. A part of the clones is gone; compared with another copy, unresolved V genes explain less than half, and the rest is unexplained. This sample lists tens of thousands of clones; around 93% were detected once. Roughly 2.5% of the sample is taken by the ten largest. The sample consisted of peripheral blood, taken in the third trimester of pregnancy. These receptors all stem from a female donor with multiple sclerosis, enrolled in a pregnancy study.

The V gene is TRBV29-1, the J gene TRBJ2-1, with a tentative D call TRBD1 (5 bases). Germline V gene sequence: CDR1 SQVTM, CDR2 ANQGSEA. The CDR3 spans 13 residues. Trimming stripped 4 bases from V and 5 bases from J, with 12 bases between. In DNA form, the CDR3 reads TGCAGCGTTGTAGGGGTTAGGGACAATGAGCAGTTCTTC. This encodes CSVVGVRDNEQFF.

This clone has just a few counts. V usage is TRBV5-1 and J usage is TRBJ2-7; perhaps TRBD1 as D (5 bases). The CDR3 length is 11 residues. Trimming stripped 4 bases from V and 6 bases from J, with 8 bases between. Germline V gene lookup returns CDR1 SGHRS and CDR2 YFSETQ. As DNA, the CDR3 is TGCGCCAGCAGCCCTGACAGCGAGCAGTACTTC. It is translated as CASSPDSEQYF. The full variable domain, its missing parts supplied by reference TRBV5-1 and TRBJ2-7, is KAGVTQTPRYLIKTRGQQVTLSCSPISGHRSVSWYQQTPGQGLQFLFEYFSETQRNKGNFPGRFSGRQFSNSRSEMNVSTLELGDSALYLCASSPDSEQYFGPGTRLTVT.

The chain is built from TRBV19 and TRBJ1-5; D call uncertain. Trimming took off 3 bases at V and 6 bases at J, with 15 bases between the two ends. Germline-derived CDR1 and CDR2 are LNHDA and SQIVND (reference sequence). The CDR3 is 15 amino acids. The CDR3 region is CASSIVLTEGQPQHF. As DNA, the CDR3 is TGTGCCAGTAGTATTGTACTCACTGAGGGTCAGCCCCAGCATTTT.

This chain uses TRBV18 with TRBJ2-2; tentative D call: TRBD2 (6 bases). V lost 3 bases to trimming and J lost 5 bases, with 16 bases between them. CDR3 length: 16 residues. Germline CDR1 is KGHSH and CDR2 is LQKENI. The CDR3 bases are TGTGCCAGCTCACCCTACTCGGGAGAGGGGACCGGGGAGCTGTTTTTT. Its translation: CASSPYSGEGTGELFF.

The count of this clone is one. V usage is TRBV5-1 and J usage is TRBJ1-2; 8 bases fit TRBD1. The V gene's germline CDR1 is SGHRS and CDR2 YFSETQ. CDR3 length: 18 amino acids. V dropped 0 bases and J dropped 3; count of bases not matched to a gene: 13. Here the CDR3 reads CASSLEGQGSGLDYGYTF. CDR3 coding DNA: TGCGCCAGCAGCTTGGAAGGACAGGGATCGGGGTTAGACTATGGCTACACCTTC.

The V gene is TRBV4-1, the J gene TRBJ1-1, with 7 nucleotides matching TRBD1. V trimming: 4 bases; J trimming: 6 bases; junction bases outside the gene matches: 11. The CDR3 is 15 residues long. The V gene's germline CDR1 is MGHRA and CDR2 YSYEKL. This CDR3 reads CASSPYRGSGPEAFF. DNA of the CDR3: TGCGCCAGCAGCCCTTACAGGGGAAGCGGCCCTGAAGCTTTCTTT.

This chain joins TRBV5-1 and TRBJ2-1, with 9 bases identical to TRBD2. Germline V gives CDR1 SGHRS, CDR2 YFSETQ. J gave up 0 bases and V 4 bases, and 11 bases lay outside the gene matches. This CDR3 has 18 amino acids. The CDR3 sequence: CASSRNVAGAFSYNEQFF. The CDR3 DNA reads TGCGCCAGCAGCAGAAACGTAGCGGGGGCGTTCTCCTACAATGAGCAGTTCTTC.

The chain carries TRBV9 and TRBJ2-2, with 10 bases aligning to TRBD2. Germline CDR1 reads SGDLS; CDR2 reads YYNGEE. The trim removed 4 bases at V and 1 base at J, leaving 4 bases unmatched. CDR3 length equals 16 residues. As DNA, the CDR3 is TGTGCCAGCAGCCCCAGGACTAGCGGGAACACCGGGGAGCTGTTTTTT. It translates to CASSPRTSGNTGELFF.